The present T cell receptor (beta chain) was sequenced within a study of response to subunit inactivated influenza vaccine. Findings and limits, study-wide: The authors offered the suggestion that each seasonal influenza vaccination recruits few new T cells.

V was cut by 3 bases and J by 10 bases, with 6 bases left in between. CDR1 is MNHNS, CDR2 SASEGT, per germline. The CDR3 is made up of 10 amino acids. This clonotype was observed at least ten times. Its antigen is not identified. TCRdb passed the RT-PCR reads through MiXCR, listing each CDR3 protein once. The data contain hundreds of thousands of distinct CDR3 sequences, roughly 13% of them seen just once; the ten biggest clones take up around 7.3%. This chain joins TRBV6-1 and TRBJ1-1; D not resolved. The sequencing here drew on PBMCs from blood, taken 14 days before vaccination. This TCR was sampled from a man aged 50 to 60 who received an inactivated influenza vaccine. The CDR3 region has the DNA TGTGCCAGCAGTGATACGGTAGCTTTCTTT. Its protein is CASSDTVAFF.